This is a list of T cell receptor beta chains from one sample in a study of CD8 T cells in ankylosing spondylitis. TCRdb ran MiXCR on the 5' RACE reads and lists one entry per CDR3 protein. This sample has about 160,000 distinct CDR3 sequences; around 8.9% occur once, and the top ten carry more than 13%. What was sequenced was blood, either unsorted or a sorted T cell fraction (not recorded which). The receptors were gathered from a female donor with ankylosing spondylitis or in good health (not recorded which). CDR3s include the opening cysteine and the closing phenylalanine or tryptophan. Each record gives: V gene, D gene, J gene, clone size, CDR3 DNA, CDR3 protein. A D gene is named only where the DNA matches it firmly. Clone size is not always given. Where it is, it says once, few, many or a class for expanded clones.

TRBV27	TRBD1	TRBJ2-3	-	TGTGCCAGTTATAGGGGGACAGGGGTCCCAGATACGCAGTATTTT	CASYRGTGVPDTQYF
TRBV5-1	TRBD2	TRBJ2-1	many	TGCGCCAGCAGCCCTCAAGCGGGAGGGGAGGAGCAGTTCTTC	CASSPQAGGEEQFF
TRBV7-2	-	TRBJ2-7	-	TGTGCCAGCAGCTTAGGGGGCATTGGTTACGAGCAGTACTTC	CASSLGGIGYEQYF
TRBV9	TRBD1	TRBJ2-2	-	TGTGCCAGCAGCCCACGGACAGGGGCCAACACCGGGGAGCTGTTTTTT	CASSPRTGANTGELFF
TRBV6-2/TRBV6-3	TRBD1	TRBJ2-7	many	TGTGCCAGCAGTTACTCGAGTAGGGGGCGCACCTACGAGCAGTACTTC	CASSYSSRGRTYEQYF
TRBV5-6	-	TRBJ2-7	-	TGTGCCAGCAGCCGACAGGCTGGGCACGAGCAGTACTTC	CASSRQAGHEQYF
TRBV2	-	TRBJ1-2	-	TGTGCCAGCGATGGGGAGTATGGCTACACCTTC	CASDGEYGYTF
TRBV4-3	-	TRBJ2-7	-	TGCGCCAGCAGCCAAGAGACAGGCCGTATGGACGAGCAGTACTTC	CASSQETGRMDEQYF
TRBV5-1	TRBD1	TRBJ2-7	many	TGCGCCAGCAGCACGGGGACAGGGGACTACGAGCAGTACTTC	CASSTGTGDYEQYF
TRBV7-9	TRBD1	TRBJ2-7	-	TGTGCCAGCAGCTTCCCAGGGGGCAACCCTACACGCTACGAGCAGTACTTC	CASSFPGGNPTRYEQYF
TRBV12-3/TRBV12-4	-	TRBJ2-1	few	TGTGCCAGCAGAGGGGGGACAAACAGGGGCAATGAGCAGTTCTTC	CASRGGTNRGNEQFF
TRBV12-3/TRBV12-4	-	TRBJ1-5	few	TGTGCCAGCAATGGGGGGTCTCAGCCCCAGCATTTT	CASNGGSQPQHF
TRBV27	-	TRBJ2-7	-	TGTGCCAGCAGTTTATCGCCATCCCTGAGCTCCTACGAGCAGTACTTC	CASSLSPSLSSYEQYF
TRBV11-3	TRBD2	TRBJ2-1	few	TGTGCCAGCAGCTTATCAGCGGGAGATCACAATGAGCAGTTCTTC	CASSLSAGDHNEQFF
TRBV7-6	TRBD2	TRBJ2-7	-	TGTGCCAGCAGCCTAGCGGGAGCCCGGGGCGAGCAGTACTTC	CASSLAGARGEQYF
TRBV12-3/TRBV12-4	-	TRBJ1-5	-	TGTGCCAGCAGTTTCGGCGGGGGCGCGGGTCAGCCCCAGCATTTT	CASSFGGGAGQPQHF
TRBV21-1	-	TRBJ1-5	-	TGTGCCAGCAGCAAAGGGGCAGGCATTCAGCCCCAGCATTTT	CASSKGAGIQPQHF
TRBV27	-	TRBJ2-1	-	TGTGCCAGCAGTTTCGGGTCCCTCAATGGGCAGTTCTTC	CASSFGSLNGQFF
TRBV5-5	-	TRBJ2-7	-	TGTGCCAGCAGCCCCACATCAGGGATCCACGAGCAGTACTTC	CASSPTSGIHEQYF
TRBV5-6	-	TRBJ1-2	many	TGTGCCAGCAGTCGAAGCACCTCGGCTCTCTATGGCTACACCTTC	CASSRSTSALYGYTF
TRBV29-1	TRBD2	TRBJ2-7	many	TGCAGCGTTGAGCAGAACTCGGGAGGGTACGAGCAGTACTTC	CSVEQNSGGYEQYF
TRBV12-3/TRBV12-4	-	TRBJ2-3	-	TGTGCCAGCAGGGACGGGACGGGCACAGATACGCAGTATTTT	CASRDGTGTDTQYF
TRBV7-9	-	TRBJ2-3	few	TGTGCCAGCAGCTTCTTTCAATTGGAAGATACGCAGTATTTT	CASSFFQLEDTQYF
TRBV27	-	TRBJ2-1	many	TGTGCCAGCAGCCTCGGGGCTAGTGCTGAGCAGTTCTTC	CASSLGASAEQFF
TRBV6-2/TRBV6-3	-	TRBJ2-7	-	TGTGCCAGCACCAAATCAGCAGGGACGGTCTACGAGCAGTACTTC	CASTKSAGTVYEQYF
TRBV2	-	TRBJ1-1	few	TGTGCCAGCAGTGAGTTAGCGGGGGCGAACACTGAAGCTTTCTTT	CASSELAGANTEAFF
TRBV7-9	-	TRBJ1-2	-	TGTGCCAGCAGCTCCGACAGGTCTCGCAGCTATGGCTACACCTTC	CASSSDRSRSYGYTF
TRBV13	TRBD1	TRBJ2-3	few	TGTGCCAGCAGCCACAGGGGGACTAGCACAGATACGCAGTATTTT	CASSHRGTSTDTQYF
TRBV7-2	-	TRBJ2-3	few	TGTGCCAGCAGCTCACCGGGACAATCAGATACGCAGTATTTT	CASSSPGQSDTQYF
TRBV7-2	TRBD2	TRBJ2-1	-	TGTGCCAGCAGCTTAATGAGCGGGAGTGACAATGAGCAGTTCTTC	CASSLMSGSDNEQFF
TRBV4-3	-	TRBJ1-1	many	TGCGCCAGCAGCCAAGTGGGCCAGCGCACTGAAGCTTTCTTT	CASSQVGQRTEAFF
TRBV7-9	-	TRBJ2-1	-	TGTGCCAGCAGCTTAGCGAACGGACTTTACGATGAGCAGTTCTTC	CASSLANGLYDEQFF
TRBV6-1	TRBD2	TRBJ2-7	-	TGTGCCAGCAGTCCTCTAGCGGGAGGGCAATACGAGCAGTACTTC	CASSPLAGGQYEQYF
TRBV29-1	TRBD2	TRBJ2-1	few	TGCAGCGTTGAAGGCAACCTCGGGACTAGTGGGTACAATGAGCAGTTCTTC	CSVEGNLGTSGYNEQFF
TRBV20-1	TRBD2	TRBJ2-2	few	TGCAGTGCATGGAGCGGGAGGGCGACCGGGGAGCTGTTTTTT	CSAWSGRATGELFF
TRBV5-1	-	TRBJ2-5	many	TGCGCCAGCAGCCAGATCGACATGACGCGGGAGACCCAGTACTTC	CASSQIDMTRETQYF
TRBV12-5	-	TRBJ2-3	-	TGTGCTAGTGGTTCCGCAGATACGCAGTATTTT	CASGSADTQYF
TRBV5-1	-	TRBJ2-1	few	TGCGCCAGCAGAACGGGACACCCCAACAATGAGCAGTTCTTC	CASRTGHPNNEQFF
TRBV5-6	TRBD1	TRBJ2-1	few	TGTGCCAGCAGCTTGGTTCTCTGGGACAGGAGCTCCTACAATGAGCAGTTCTTC	CASSLVLWDRSSYNEQFF
TRBV30	TRBD1	TRBJ2-3	few	TGTGCCTTTAGACAGGGGAGAACAGATACGCAGTATTTT	CAFRQGRTDTQYF
TRBV27	TRBD2	TRBJ2-1	many	TGTGCCACCAGAGGTGGGAGGGCGTTAAATGAGCAGTTCTTC	CATRGGRALNEQFF
TRBV27	-	TRBJ2-5	few	TGTGCCAGCAGTCCAGGCATATCTCAAGAGACCCAGTACTTC	CASSPGISQETQYF
TRBV24-1	TRBD1	TRBJ2-5	few	TGTGCCACCTCGGGACAGGGGAAGACCCAGTACTTC	CATSGQGKTQYF
TRBV20-1	-	TRBJ2-1	many	TGCAGTGCTAGAGCGGAAGTTTATGAGCAGTTCTTC	CSARAEVYEQFF
TRBV5-1	TRBD1	TRBJ2-1	few	TGCGCCAGCAGCTTGCGGGGACAGGGCTACAATGAGCAGTTCTTC	CASSLRGQGYNEQFF
TRBV7-9	-	TRBJ2-7	-	TGTGCCAGCAGCTTTACGACCGGTCGGGGCGAGCAGTACTTC	CASSFTTGRGEQYF
TRBV29-1	-	TRBJ2-1	-	TGCAGCGCCCTGGGGTCCTACAATGAGCAGTTCTTC	CSALGSYNEQFF
TRBV6-2/TRBV6-3	TRBD2	TRBJ2-1	-	TGTGCCAGCAGTTACGGGGGACTAGCGGGAGGTTTCTTCTACAATGAGCAGTTCTTC	CASSYGGLAGGFFYNEQFF
TRBV12-3/TRBV12-4	-	TRBJ1-1	few	TGTGCCAGCACCTCGGACCGGATCGGGGATACTGAAGCTTTCTTT	CASTSDRIGDTEAFF
TRBV9	-	TRBJ2-1	few	TGTGCCAGCAGCCCCCGAGAGAATGAGCAGTTCTTC	CASSPRENEQFF